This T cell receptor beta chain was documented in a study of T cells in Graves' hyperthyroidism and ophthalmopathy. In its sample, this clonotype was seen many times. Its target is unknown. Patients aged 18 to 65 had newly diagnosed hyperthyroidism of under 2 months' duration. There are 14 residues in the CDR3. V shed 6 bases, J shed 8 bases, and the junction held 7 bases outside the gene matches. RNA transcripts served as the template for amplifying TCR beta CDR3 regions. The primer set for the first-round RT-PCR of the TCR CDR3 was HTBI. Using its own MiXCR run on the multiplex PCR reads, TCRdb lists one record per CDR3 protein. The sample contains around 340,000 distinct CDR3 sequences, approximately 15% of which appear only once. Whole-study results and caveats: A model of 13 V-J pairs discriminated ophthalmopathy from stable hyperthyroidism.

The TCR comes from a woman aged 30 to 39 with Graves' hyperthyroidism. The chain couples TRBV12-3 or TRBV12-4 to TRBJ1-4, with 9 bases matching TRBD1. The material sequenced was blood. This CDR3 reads CASSTGGAREKLFF. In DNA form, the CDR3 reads TGTGCCAGCAGCACAGGGGGCGCGAGGGAAAAACTGTTTTTT.